The entry that follows covers one TCR beta chain sequence. The antigen is not known. The sample belongs to a study of early stage breast cancer tumors. Whole-study results and caveats: Tumor and normal breast were distinguished via blood comparison in 14 of 16 patients. Most shared enriched TCRB sequences were commonly generated ones. Compared with adjacent normal breast tissue, tumors showed approximately 2.5-fold greater T cell density and higher clonality.

Trimming removed 0 bases at V and 0 bases at J, with 9 bases between. Germline V gene data show CDR1 as LGHNA and CDR2 as YSLEER. CDR3 length equals 16 residues. Assay: immunoSEQ multiplex PCR; the TCRdb copy retains only in-frame clones and omits some. The profile shows tens of thousands of clones, roughly four fifths of them singletons. The chain uses TRBV4-3 and TRBJ2-1; unclear D gene. Sequenced input: blood. The receptor comes from a person aged 50-59 years with breast cancer. CDR3 region: CASSQEIRASYNEQFF. The CDR3 nucleotides read TGCGCCAGCAGCCAAGAAATTCGGGCCTCCTACAATGAGCAGTTCTTC.